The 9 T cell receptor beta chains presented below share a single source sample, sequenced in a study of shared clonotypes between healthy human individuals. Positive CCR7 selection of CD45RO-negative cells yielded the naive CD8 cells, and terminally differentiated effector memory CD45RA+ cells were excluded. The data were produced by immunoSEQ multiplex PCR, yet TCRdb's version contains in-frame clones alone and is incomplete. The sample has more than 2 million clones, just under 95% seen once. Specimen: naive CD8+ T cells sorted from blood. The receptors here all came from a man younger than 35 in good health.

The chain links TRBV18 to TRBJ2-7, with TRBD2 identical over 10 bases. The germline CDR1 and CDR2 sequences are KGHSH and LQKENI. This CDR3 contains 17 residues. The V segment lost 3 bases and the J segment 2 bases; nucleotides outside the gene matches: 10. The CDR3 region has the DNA TGTGCCAGCTCACCTCTTCTAGCGGGAGTGCAGCCCTACGAGCAGTACTTC. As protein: CASSPLLAGVQPYEQYF.

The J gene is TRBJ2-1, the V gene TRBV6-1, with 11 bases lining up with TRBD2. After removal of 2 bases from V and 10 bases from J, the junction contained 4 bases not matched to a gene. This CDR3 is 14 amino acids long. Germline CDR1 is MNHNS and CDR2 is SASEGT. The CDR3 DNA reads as TGTGCCAGCAGTGAACGGGCTAGCGGGGGGGAGCAGTTCTTC. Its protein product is CASSERASGGEQFF.

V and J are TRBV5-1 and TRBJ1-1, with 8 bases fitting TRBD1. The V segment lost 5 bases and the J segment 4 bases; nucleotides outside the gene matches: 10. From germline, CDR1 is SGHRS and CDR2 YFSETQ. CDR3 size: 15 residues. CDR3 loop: CASSSVAGGGTEAFF. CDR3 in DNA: TGCGCCAGCAGTAGCGTGGCAGGGGGCGGCACTGAAGCTTTCTTT.

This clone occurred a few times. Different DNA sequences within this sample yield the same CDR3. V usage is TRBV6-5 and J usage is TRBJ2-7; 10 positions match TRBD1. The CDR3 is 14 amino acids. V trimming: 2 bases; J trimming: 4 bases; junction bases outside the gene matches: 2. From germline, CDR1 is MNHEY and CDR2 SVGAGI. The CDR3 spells CASSYGDRGYEQYF. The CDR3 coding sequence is TGTGCCAGCAGTTACGGGGACAGGGGATACGAGCAGTACTTC.

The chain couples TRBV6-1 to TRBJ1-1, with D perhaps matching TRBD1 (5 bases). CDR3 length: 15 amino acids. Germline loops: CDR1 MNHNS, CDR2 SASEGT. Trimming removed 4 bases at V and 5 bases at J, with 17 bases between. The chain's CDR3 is CASSVQGSLGTEAFF. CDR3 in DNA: TGTGCCAGCAGTGTCCAGGGTAGCTTAGGGACTGAAGCTTTCTTT.

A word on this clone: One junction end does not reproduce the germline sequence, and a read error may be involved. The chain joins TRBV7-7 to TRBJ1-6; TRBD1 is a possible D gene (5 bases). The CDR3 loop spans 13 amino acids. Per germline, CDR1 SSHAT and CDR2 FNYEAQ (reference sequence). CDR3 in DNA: TGTGCTAGCAGCTTACAGGACAATTCACCCCTCCACTTT. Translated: CASSLQDNSPLHF.

The CDR3: CASSSPGAEAFF. The CDR3 DNA reads TGTGCCAGCAGTTCTCCCGGGGCAGAAGCTTTCTTT. This rearrangement joins TRBV25-1 to TRBJ1-1, with a weak D call TRBD1 (5 bases). The CDR3 runs 12 residues. Germline lookup yields CDR1 MGHDK and CDR2 SYGVNS. V dropped 5 bases and J dropped 8 bases, with 12 bases sitting between them.

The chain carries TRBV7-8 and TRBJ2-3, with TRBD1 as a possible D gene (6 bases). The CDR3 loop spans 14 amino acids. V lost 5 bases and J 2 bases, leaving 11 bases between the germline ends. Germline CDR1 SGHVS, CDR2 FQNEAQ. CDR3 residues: CASSPAGVTDTQYF. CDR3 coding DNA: TGTGCCAGCAGCCCCGCAGGGGTCACAGATACGCAGTATTTT.

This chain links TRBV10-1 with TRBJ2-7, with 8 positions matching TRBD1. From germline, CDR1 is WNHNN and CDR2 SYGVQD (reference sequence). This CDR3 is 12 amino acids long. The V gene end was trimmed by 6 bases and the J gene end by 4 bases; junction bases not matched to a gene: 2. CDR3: CASRDRVYEQYF. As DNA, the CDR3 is TGCGCCAGCAGGGACAGGGTGTACGAGCAGTACTTC.